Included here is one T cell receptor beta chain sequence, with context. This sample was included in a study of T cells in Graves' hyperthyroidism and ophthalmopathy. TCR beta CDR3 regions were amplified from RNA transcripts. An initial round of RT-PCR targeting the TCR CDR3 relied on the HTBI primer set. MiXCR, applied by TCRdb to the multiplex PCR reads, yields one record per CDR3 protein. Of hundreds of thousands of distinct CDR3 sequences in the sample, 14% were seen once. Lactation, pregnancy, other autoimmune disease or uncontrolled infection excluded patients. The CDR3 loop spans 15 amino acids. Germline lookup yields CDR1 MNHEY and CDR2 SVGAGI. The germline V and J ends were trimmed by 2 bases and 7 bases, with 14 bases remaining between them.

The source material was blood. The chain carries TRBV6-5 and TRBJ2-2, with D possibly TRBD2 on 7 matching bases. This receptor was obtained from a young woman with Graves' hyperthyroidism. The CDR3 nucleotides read TGTGCCAGCAGTTACCCAGCCGGGGGGCTCGGGGAGCTGTTTTTT. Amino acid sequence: CASSYPAGGLGELFF.